The clone carrying this TCR beta chain was observed a handful of times. Its specificity is not known. This CDR3 spans 13 amino acids. Germline assignment: CDR1 MGHRA and CDR2 YSYEKL. Trimming cost V 1 base and J 7 bases, with 8 bases left between them. The data are from a study of long-term antiretroviral therapy in people with HIV. Sequencing relied on immunoSEQ assay v3.0, run at survey level. Produced via immunoSEQ multiplex PCR; TCRdb's table is partial and in-frame only. The data contain 24,000 or so clones, 85% of them singletons. General study results and limits: Relative to transplant donor controls, diversity remained lower despite increasing after ART. Repertoire dominance by clones expanded before ART was seen at all time points. For ART adherence, viral resistance and therapy changes, no data were available.

The TCR originated in a man in his forties with HIV. V is TRBV4-1 and J is TRBJ2-1, with a weak D call TRBD1 (5 bases). The source was unsorted PBMCs, collected 2.3 years after starting antiretroviral therapy. The CDR3 region has the DNA TGCGCCAGCAGCCAAGGACAGAAGAATGAGCAGTTCTTC. Protein product: CASSQGQKNEQFF.